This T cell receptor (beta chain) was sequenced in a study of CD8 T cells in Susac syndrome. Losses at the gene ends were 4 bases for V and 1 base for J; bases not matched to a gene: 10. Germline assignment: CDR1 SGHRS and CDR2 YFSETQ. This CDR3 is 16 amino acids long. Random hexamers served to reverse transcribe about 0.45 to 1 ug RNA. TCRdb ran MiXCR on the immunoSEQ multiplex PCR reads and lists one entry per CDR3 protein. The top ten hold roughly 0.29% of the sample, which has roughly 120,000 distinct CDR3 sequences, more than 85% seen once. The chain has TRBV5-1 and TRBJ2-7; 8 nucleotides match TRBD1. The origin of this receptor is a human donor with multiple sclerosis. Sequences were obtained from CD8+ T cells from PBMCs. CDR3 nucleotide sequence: TGCGCCAGCAGCGCGTACCGGGACAGGACGTCCTACGAGCAGTACTTC. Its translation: CASSAYRDRTSYEQYF.